The 15 T cell receptor beta chains given below trace back to one sample, sequenced in a study of shared clonotypes between healthy human individuals. The protocol was immunoSEQ multiplex PCR, while the TCRdb copy is restricted to in-frame clones and leaves out a portion. The repertoire holds 230,000 or so clones, 50% to 75% seen once, with 11% in the top ten. Sequencing was carried out using memory CD4+ T cells sorted from blood. As to subset: CD45RA-negative fraction. These receptors all come from a man aged 25 to 45 in good health.

This chain connects TRBV7-2 to TRBJ2-3; 11 bases are a match to TRBD2. Germline values: CDR1 SGHTA, CDR2 FQGNSA. V shed 0 bases, J shed 2 bases, and the junction held 4 bases outside the gene matches. The CDR3 is made up of 17 amino acids. The CDR3 loop reads CASSLAGTSGNTDTQYF. In DNA, the CDR3 is TGTGCCAGCAGCTTAGCGGGGACTAGCGGCAACACAGATACGCAGTATTTT.

The chain couples TRBV2 to TRBJ2-2; D remains ambiguous. The germline CDR1 and CDR2 sequences are SNHLY and FYNNEI. The V and J ends lost 3 bases and 0 bases respectively, with 8 bases between them. The CDR3 extends over 15 amino acids. The CDR3 DNA reads TGTGCCAGCAGTGAGGACCGTACGAACACCGGGGAGCTGTTTTTT. Amino acid sequence: CASSEDRTNTGELFF.

The V call is TRBV13, the J call TRBJ2-7; 10 nucleotides line up with TRBD1. CDR1 and CDR2 from the germline V gene are PRHDT and FYEKMQ (reference sequence). This CDR3 has 18 amino acids. Trimming removed 5 bases from V and 0 bases from J; junction bases left unmatched: 13. CDR3 DNA: TGTGCCAGCAGCGCGGTAGCCGATGACAGGGGGCCCTCCTACGAGCAGTACTTC. Residues: CASSAVADDRGPSYEQYF.

The table lists this clone with a few counts. The chain uses TRBV4-1 and TRBJ1-5; TRBD1 might be the D (6 bases). CDR3 length: 14 amino acids. From germline, CDR1 is MGHRA and CDR2 YSYEKL. The ends were cut back, 0 bases at V and 8 bases at J, with 11 bases in the middle. The CDR3 loop reads CASSQDPAGEPQHF. The CDR3 DNA is TGCGCCAGCAGCCAAGACCCCGCAGGGGAGCCCCAGCATTTT.

The V and J genes are TRBV7-2 and TRBJ2-2, with D perhaps TRBD2 (5 bases). CDR1 and CDR2 from the germline V gene are SGHTA and FQGNSA. V was trimmed by 2 bases and J by 4 bases, leaving 20 bases between them. CDR3 size: 18 residues. The CDR3 DNA reads as TGTGCCAGCAGCTTACTGGCTCCCTGGACTCTAAGCACCGGGGAGCTGTTTTTT. Protein: CASSLLAPWTLSTGELFF. Filled out from reference TRBV7-2 and TRBJ2-2, the complete variable domain reads GAGVSQSPSNKVTEKGKDVELRCDPISGHTALYWYRQSLGQGLEFLIYFQGNSAPDKSGLPSDRFSAERTGGSVSTLTIQRTQQEDSAVYLCASSLLAPWTLSTGELFFGEGSRLTVL.

V gene TRBV9 combines with J gene TRBJ1-2; no definite D call. Trimming stripped 0 bases from V and 5 bases from J, with 23 bases between. This CDR3 comprises 18 residues. The V gene's germline CDR1 is SGDLS and CDR2 YYNGEE. CDR3 residues: CASSVESRGPAPAYGYTF. The CDR3 DNA reads as TGTGCCAGCAGCGTAGAATCCCGCGGACCCGCCCCGGCTTATGGCTACACCTTC.

This rearrangement joins TRBV7-7 to TRBJ2-5; 12 nucleotides agree with TRBD2. Trimming cost V 5 bases and J 5 bases; bases outside gene matches: 6. Germline CDR1 and CDR2: SSHAT and FNYEAQ (reference sequence). The CDR3 has 15 residues. CDR3 nucleotides: TGTGCCAGCAGCCCGAGACTAGCGGGAGAGGAGACCCAGTACTTC. This sequence encodes CASSPRLAGEETQYF. Using reference TRBV7-7 and TRBJ2-5 for the parts outside the CDR3, the full variable domain is GAGVSQSPRYKVTKRGQDVTLRCDPISSHATLYWYQQALGQGPEFLTYFNYEAQPDKSGLPSDRFSAERPEGSISTLTIQRTEQRDSAMYRCASSPRLAGEETQYFGPGTRLLVL.

Comments on this clone: Relative to the germline gene, one junction end is altered; a read error may explain this. This sequence joins TRBV7-7 and TRBJ2-1; no clear D. CDR3 length: 13 amino acids. Germline values: CDR1 SSHAT, CDR2 FNYEAQ (reference sequence). This CDR3 is CASSPRGGDEQFF. CDR3 DNA sequence: TGTGCTAGCAGCCCCCGAGGTGGTGATGAGCAGTTCTTC.

The sample holds a few counts of this clone. The genes are TRBV7-2 and TRBJ2-5, with D unresolved. Germline CDR1 SGHTA, CDR2 FQGNSA. Between the trimmed V and J ends, which lost 5 bases and 1 base, there was a span of 11 bases. The CDR3 is 14 amino acids. CDR3 DNA: TGTGCCAGCAGCCTTGGGCAGTTCCAAGAGACCCAGTACTTC. It is translated as CASSLGQFQETQYF.

This clone was observed a handful of times. This sequence joins TRBV20-1 and TRBJ2-5; D is undetermined. Trimming removed 4 bases at V and 5 bases at J, with 8 bases between. This CDR3 comprises 11 residues. Germline CDR1 and CDR2: DFQATT and SNEGSKA (reference sequence). The CDR3, as DNA: TGCAGTGCTACCTGGCGGGAGACCCAGTACTTC. Translating gives CSATWRETQYF.

The genes are TRBV29-1 and TRBJ2-2; no firm D call. Germline V lookup: CDR1 SQVTM, CDR2 ANQGSEA. The ends were cut back, 4 bases at V and 5 bases at J, with 11 bases in the middle. The CDR3 runs to 13 residues. This CDR3 reads CSVGDLGTGELFF. In nucleotides, the CDR3 is TGCAGCGTTGGCGATTTGGGGACCGGGGAGCTGTTTTTT.

This clone was seen only a few times. The genes are TRBV15 and TRBJ2-7, with 7 bases fitting TRBD1. CDR1 is LNHNV and CDR2 is YYDKDF in the germline V gene (reference sequence). With 1 base clipped from V and 0 bases from J, the junction kept 3 bases outside the gene matches. There are 15 residues in the CDR3. The CDR3, as DNA: TGTGCCACCAGCAGAGCGACAGGGAGCTCCTACGAGCAGTACTTC. This sequence encodes CATSRATGSSYEQYF.

This clone was observed a handful of times. The chain couples TRBV28 to TRBJ1-2; D is undetermined. Germline CDR1 is MDHEN and CDR2 is SYDVKM. This CDR3 comprises 11 residues. V was pared by 5 bases and J by 7 bases, with 8 bases between. The CDR3 protein is CASSPMGGYTF. CDR3 coding DNA: TGTGCCAGCAGTCCCATGGGTGGCTACACCTTC.

For the CDR3, the DNA is TGCGCCAGCAGCTTGGAGGCAGACTCCTACGAGCAGTACTTC. Protein sequence: CASSLEADSYEQYF. This chain uses TRBV5-1 with TRBJ2-7; D uncertain. Germline V gene lookup returns CDR1 SGHRS and CDR2 YFSETQ. V lost 0 bases, J lost 0 bases, and 7 bases lay in between. This CDR3 has 14 amino acids.

This clone has just one count. The chain is built from TRBV2 and TRBJ2-5; the D call may be TRBD1 or TRBD2 (6 bases each). This CDR3 is 15 amino acids long. V lost 9 bases, J lost 2 bases, and 19 bases lay in between. Germline V gene lookup returns CDR1 SNHLY and CDR2 FYNNEI. CDR3 nucleotide sequence: TGTGCCAGACAAGGGGGTCTAGCGAGTCAAGAGACCCAGTACTTC. Translation: CARQGGLASQETQYF. The complete variable domain, with remaining parts taken from reference TRBV2 and TRBJ2-5, reads EPEVTQTPSHQVTQMGQEVILRCVPISNHLYFYWYRQILGQKVEFLVSFYNNEISEKSEIFDDQFSVERPDGSNFTLKIRSTKLEDSAMYFCARQGGLASQETQYFGPGTRLLVL.